In its sample, the clone carrying this TCR beta chain was seen a few times. The germline and genes are mouse ones. Read data end 1 residue before the CDR3 end; the end is taken from the germline J gene. Sequencing was performed with immunoSEQ multiplex PCR; in TCRdb, only in-frame clones are kept and a portion is missing. Seen here are approximately 17,000 clones, roughly two thirds observed once, and the top ten hold almost 0.95%. The sample is drawn from a study of tissue T cells after allogeneic stem cell transplantation. With V trimmed by 5 bases and J by 0 bases, 8 bases remained unmatched. The germline CDR1 and CDR2 sequences are NNHNN and SYGAGS (reference sequence). The CDR3 has 17 amino acids.

The receptor comes from a female BALB/c mouse in good health. Strain haplotype (MHC): H2-d. Material for sequencing was spleen. This sequence joins TRBV13-2 and TRBJ2-7; 13 bases fit TRBD2. Here the CDR3 reads CASGVRDWGGSSYEQYF. The part of the CDR3 DNA that was read is TGTGCCAGCGGAGTCAGGGACTGGGGGGGGAGCTCCTATGAACAGTAC.